The T cell receptor (beta chain) described here comes from a study of regulatory T cells in long-lasting Graves disease. Findings of the study overall: It was in persistent disease that TRBV28, TRBJ1-2 and TRBJ2-5 were favored. Those with persistent disease had in common more public clonotypes (about 2,500) than new patients (approximately 1,000). The study examined only peripheral blood, not thyroid tissue.

As concerns this clonotype: Its antigen remains unidentified.

Described time point: persistent/refractory GD, antithyroid drugs over 5 years with positive TRAb. TCR sequences were obtained from RNA taken from PBMCs. Patients were from an endocrinology department in Xi'an, China. HTBI primers from iRepertoire and Arm-PCR of CDR3 regions yielded the TCR beta libraries. TCRdb fed the multiplex PCR reads into MiXCR, producing one record per CDR3 protein. Altogether 500,000 to 800,000 distinct CDR3 sequences are present, 30% being singletons, with the ten largest covering 35% to 55%. Between the trimmed V and J ends, which lost 5 bases and 2 bases, there was a span of 19 bases. Per the germline V gene, CDR1 is LNHDA and CDR2 is SQIVND (reference sequence). The CDR3 has 17 residues.

This material consisted of peripheral blood mononuclear cells (PBMCs), taken when the disease was refractory, from a patient treated with antithyroid drugs. This chain connects TRBV19 to TRBJ1-5, with D perhaps matching TRBD1 (6 bases). The TCR sequence derives from a female donor with Graves disease. This CDR3 is CASSRQGSGRGNQPQHF. CDR3 nucleotides: TGTGCCAGTAGTCGTCAGGGGTCCGGACGAGGCAATCAGCCCCAGCATTTT. The full variable domain, its missing parts supplied by reference TRBV19 and TRBJ1-5, is DGGITQSPKYLFRKEGQNVTLSCEQNLNHDAMYWYRQDPGQGLRLIYYSQIVNDFQKGDIAEGYSVSREKKESFPLTVTSAQKNPTAFYLCASSRQGSGRGNQPQHFGDGTRLSIL.